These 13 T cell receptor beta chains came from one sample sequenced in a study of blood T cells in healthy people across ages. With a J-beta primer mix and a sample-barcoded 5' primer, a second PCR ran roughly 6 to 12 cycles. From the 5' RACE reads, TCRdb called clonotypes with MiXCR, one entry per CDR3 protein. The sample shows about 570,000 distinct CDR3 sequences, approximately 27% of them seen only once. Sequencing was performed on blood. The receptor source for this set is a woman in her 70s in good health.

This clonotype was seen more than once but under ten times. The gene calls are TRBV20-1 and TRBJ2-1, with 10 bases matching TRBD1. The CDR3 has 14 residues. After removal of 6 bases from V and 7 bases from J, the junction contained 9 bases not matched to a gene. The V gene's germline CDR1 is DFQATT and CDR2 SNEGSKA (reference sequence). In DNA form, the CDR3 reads TGCAGTGCCGAGGGACAGGGGAAACCAAATGAGCAGTTCTTC. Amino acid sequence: CSAEGQGKPNEQFF.

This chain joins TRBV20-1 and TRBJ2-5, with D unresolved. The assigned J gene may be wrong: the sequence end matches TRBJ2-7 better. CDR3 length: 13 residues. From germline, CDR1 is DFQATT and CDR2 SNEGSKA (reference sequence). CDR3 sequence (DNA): TGCAGTGCTATTGACCGGAACAAATACGAGCAGTACTTC. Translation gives CSAIDRNKYEQYF.

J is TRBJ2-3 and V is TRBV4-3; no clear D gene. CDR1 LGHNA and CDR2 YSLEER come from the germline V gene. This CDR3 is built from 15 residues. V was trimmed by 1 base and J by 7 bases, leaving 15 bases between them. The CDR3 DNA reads TGCGCCAGCAGCCAAGTAAGCCGCGGATTCAATACGCAGTATTTT. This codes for CASSQVSRGFNTQYF.

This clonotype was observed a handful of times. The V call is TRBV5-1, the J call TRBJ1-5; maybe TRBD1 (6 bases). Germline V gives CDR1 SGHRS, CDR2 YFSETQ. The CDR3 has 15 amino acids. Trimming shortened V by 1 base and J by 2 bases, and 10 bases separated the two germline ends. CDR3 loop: CASSLHGGGNQPQHF. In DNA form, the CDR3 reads TGCGCCAGCAGCTTGCATGGGGGCGGCAATCAGCCCCAGCATTTT. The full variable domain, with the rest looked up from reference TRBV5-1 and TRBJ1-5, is KAGVTQTPRYLIKTRGQQVTLSCSPISGHRSVSWYQQTPGQGLQFLFEYFSETQRNKGNFPGRFSGRQFSNSRSEMNVSTLELGDSALYLCASSLHGGGNQPQHFGDGTRLSIL.

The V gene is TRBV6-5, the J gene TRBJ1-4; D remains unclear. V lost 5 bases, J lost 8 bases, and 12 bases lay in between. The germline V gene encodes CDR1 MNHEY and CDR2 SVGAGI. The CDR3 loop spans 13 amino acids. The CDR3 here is CASSPLIGEKLFF. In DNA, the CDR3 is TGTGCCAGCAGTCCCCTAATTGGGGAAAAACTGTTTTTT.

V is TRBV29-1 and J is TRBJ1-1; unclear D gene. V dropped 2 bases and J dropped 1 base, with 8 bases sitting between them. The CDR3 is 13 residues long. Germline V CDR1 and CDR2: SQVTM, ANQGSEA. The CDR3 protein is CSVEPQTNTEAFF. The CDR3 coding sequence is TGCAGCGTTGAACCGCAGACGAACACTGAAGCTTTCTTT.

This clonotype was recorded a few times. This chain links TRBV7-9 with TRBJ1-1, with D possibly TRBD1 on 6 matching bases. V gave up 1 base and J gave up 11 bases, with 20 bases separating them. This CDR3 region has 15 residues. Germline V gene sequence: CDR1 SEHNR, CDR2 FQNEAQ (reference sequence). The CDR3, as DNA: TGTGCCAGCAGCTTAGGTTTCTCAGGGGATCAAGGGGCTTTCTTT. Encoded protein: CASSLGFSGDQGAFF.

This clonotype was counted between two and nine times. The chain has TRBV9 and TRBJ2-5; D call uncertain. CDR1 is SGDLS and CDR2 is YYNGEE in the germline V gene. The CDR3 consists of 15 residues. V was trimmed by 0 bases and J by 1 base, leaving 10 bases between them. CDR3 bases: TGTGCCAGCAGCGTAGAACCAGTGACCCAAGAGACCCAGTACTTC. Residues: CASSVEPVTQETQYF.

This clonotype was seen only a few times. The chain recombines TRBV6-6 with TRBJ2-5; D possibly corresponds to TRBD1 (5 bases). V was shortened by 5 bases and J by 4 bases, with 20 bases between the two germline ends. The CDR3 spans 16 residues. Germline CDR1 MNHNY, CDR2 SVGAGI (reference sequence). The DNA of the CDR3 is TGTGCCAGCAGTCAGCCCAGGGTCCCTAGTGGAGAGACCCAGTACTTC. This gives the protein CASSQPRVPSGETQYF.

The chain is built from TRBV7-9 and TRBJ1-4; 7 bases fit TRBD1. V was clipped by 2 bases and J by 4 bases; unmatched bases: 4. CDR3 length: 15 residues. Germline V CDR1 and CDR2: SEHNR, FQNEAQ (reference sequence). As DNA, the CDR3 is TGTGCCAGCAGCTTACAGACAGGGCATAATGAAAAACTGTTTTTT. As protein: CASSLQTGHNEKLFF. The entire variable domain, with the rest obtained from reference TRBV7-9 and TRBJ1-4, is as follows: DTGVSQNPRHKITKRGQNVTFRCDPISEHNRLYWYRQTLGQGPEFLTYFQNEAQLEKSRLLSDRFSAERPKGSFSTLEIQRTEQGDSAMYLCASSLQTGHNEKLFFGSGTQLSVL.

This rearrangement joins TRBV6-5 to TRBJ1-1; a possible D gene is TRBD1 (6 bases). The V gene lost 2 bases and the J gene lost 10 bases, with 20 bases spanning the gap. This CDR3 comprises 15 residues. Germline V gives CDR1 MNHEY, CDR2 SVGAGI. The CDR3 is CASSYQGRGGLGAFF. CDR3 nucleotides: TGTGCCAGCAGTTACCAGGGGCGAGGAGGTTTGGGAGCTTTCTTT.

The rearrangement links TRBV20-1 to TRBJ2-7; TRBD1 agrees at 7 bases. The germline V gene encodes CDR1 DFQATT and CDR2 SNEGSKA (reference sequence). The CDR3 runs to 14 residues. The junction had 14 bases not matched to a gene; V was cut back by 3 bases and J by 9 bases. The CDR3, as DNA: TGCAGTGCTAGCCAGGGGGTCCCTACTCGAGGGCAGTACTTC. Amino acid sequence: CSASQGVPTRGQYF.

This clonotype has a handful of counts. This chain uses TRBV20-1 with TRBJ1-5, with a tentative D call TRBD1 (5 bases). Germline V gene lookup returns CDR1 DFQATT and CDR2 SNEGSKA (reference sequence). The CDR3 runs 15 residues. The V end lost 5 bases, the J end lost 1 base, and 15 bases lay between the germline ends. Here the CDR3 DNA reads TGCAGTGCTCCACGGCGGGGGGGGAGCAATCAGCCCCAGCATTTT. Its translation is CSAPRRGGSNQPQHF.